Below are 26 T cell receptor beta chains sequenced from a single sample in a study of T cells after posttransplantation cyclophosphamide. Produced via immunoSEQ multiplex PCR; TCRdb's table is partial and in-frame only. The data contain about 9,200 clones, 80% to 90% of them seen just once; the ten biggest clones take up roughly 1.5%. The sample comprised memory CD4+ T cells sorted from PBMCs. Source of these receptors: a woman aged 55-75 years in good health, CMV-negative, and a related stem cell transplant donor.

CDR3: CASSLLPGQGAGQPQHF. In DNA, the CDR3 is TGTGCCAGCAGCCTACTACCGGGACAGGGGGCCGGTCAGCCCCAGCATTTT. The chain is built from TRBV28 and TRBJ1-5; 12 nucleotides match TRBD1. This CDR3 contains 17 residues. The V segment lost 6 bases and the J segment 6 bases; nucleotides outside the gene matches: 12. The germline V gene has CDR1 MDHEN and CDR2 SYDVKM.

The chain carries TRBV7-2 and TRBJ1-1; 9 nucleotides align to TRBD1. This CDR3 has 15 residues. After removal of 5 bases from V and 4 bases from J, the junction contained 8 bases not matched to a gene. Germline lookup yields CDR1 SGHTA and CDR2 FQGNSA. The CDR3: CASSQSRTGVTEAFF. In DNA form, the CDR3 reads TGTGCCAGCAGCCAAAGCCGGACAGGGGTCACTGAAGCTTTCTTT.

The genes are TRBV11-3 and TRBJ2-3, with D possibly TRBD2 on 7 matching bases. Trimming took off 3 bases at V and 8 bases at J, with 15 bases between the two ends. Germline lookup yields CDR1 SGHNT and CDR2 YENEEA. The CDR3 is made up of 14 amino acids. The CDR3 coding sequence is TGTGCCAGCAGCTTTGAGGGGGGGAGTTCTACGCAGTATTTT. As protein: CASSFEGGSSTQYF.

With respect to this clone: The same CDR3 arises from other DNA sequences in this sample as well. J is TRBJ1-6 and V is TRBV9; possible D gene TRBD1, 6 bases. Germline CDR1 reads SGDLS; CDR2 reads YYNGEE. The CDR3 is 14 amino acids. V dropped 3 bases and J dropped 5 bases, with 9 bases sitting between them. The CDR3 reads CASSAGQNNSPLHF. The CDR3 coding sequence is TGTGCCAGCAGCGCGGGACAAAATAATTCACCCCTCCACTTT.

The genes are TRBV7-9 and TRBJ1-1; D is unresolved. CDR3 length: 12 amino acids. V was clipped by 3 bases and J by 3 bases, with 5 bases between them. Germline lookup yields CDR1 SEHNR and CDR2 FQNEAQ (reference sequence). The CDR3 nucleotides read TGTGCCAGCAGCTTCCAGGACACTGAAGCTTTCTTT. It encodes CASSFQDTEAFF. Supplemented by reference TRBV7-9 and TRBJ1-1, the full variable domain reads DTGVSQNPRHKITKRGQNVTFRCDPISEHNRLYWYRQTLGQGPEFLTYFQNEAQLEKSRLLSDRFSAERPKGSFSTLEIQRTEQGDSAMYLCASSFQDTEAFFGQGTRLTVV.

This chain uses TRBV28 with TRBJ1-1, with TRBD1 matching over 7 bases. CDR1 is MDHEN and CDR2 is SYDVKM in the germline V gene. With 2 bases clipped from V and 5 bases from J, the junction kept 14 bases outside the gene matches. The length of the CDR3 is 17 residues. The CDR3 loop reads CASSLGRGAGGITEAFF. The CDR3 region has the DNA TGTGCCAGCAGTTTAGGACGCGGGGCAGGGGGTATAACTGAAGCTTTCTTT. The variable domain in full, completed from reference TRBV28 and TRBJ1-1, reads DVKVTQSSRYLVKRTGEKVFLECVQDMDHENMFWYRQDPGLGLRLIYFSYDVKMKEKGDIPEGYSVSREKKERFSLILESASTNQTSMYLCASSLGRGAGGITEAFFGQGTRLTVV.

The CDR3 spells CSVVNRVGGYTF. Written as DNA, the CDR3 is TGCAGCGTGGTAAACAGGGTAGGAGGCTACACCTTC. The chain employs TRBV29-1 and TRBJ1-2; the D gene is possibly TRBD1 (6 bases). Per the germline V gene, CDR1 is SQVTM and CDR2 is ANQGSEA. V lost 6 bases and J 8 bases, leaving 16 bases between the germline ends. The CDR3 sequence is 12 residues long.

This chain joins TRBV5-1 and TRBJ2-5, with TRBD2 matching over 9 bases. V lost 0 bases and J lost 1; bases outside the gene matches: 10. Germline V gene data show CDR1 as SGHRS and CDR2 as YFSETQ. The CDR3 spans 18 residues. The CDR3 here is CASSLAVREGGFQETQYF. The CDR3 region has the DNA TGCGCCAGCAGCTTGGCGGTGCGGGAGGGGGGTTTCCAAGAGACCCAGTACTTC.

With regard to this clone: At one end the junction does not follow the germline gene, possibly because of a read error. This specimen includes other DNA sequences encoding the same CDR3. V and J are TRBV9 and TRBJ1-5; a weak D match, TRBD1 (6 bases). This CDR3 is 12 amino acids long. In germline, CDR1 is SGDLS, CDR2 YYNGEE. As DNA, the CDR3 is TGTGCCAGTAGCGGGGGGCAGGGGCCCCAGCATTTT. Protein sequence: CASSGGQGPQHF.

As concerns this clone: This sample also contains other DNA sequences that code for the same CDR3. This sequence joins TRBV5-1 and TRBJ1-6; 7 bases match TRBD1. After removal of 3 bases from V and 5 bases from J, the junction contained 14 bases not matched to a gene. From germline, CDR1 is SGHRS and CDR2 YFSETQ. This CDR3 region has 18 residues. The CDR3 sequence: CASSSKGQQYSNNSPLHF. The CDR3 nucleotides are TGCGCCAGCAGCTCAAAGGGACAGCAATACTCAAATAATTCACCCCTCCACTTT.

The chain recombines TRBV7-2 with TRBJ2-1, with 16 bases lining up with TRBD2. This CDR3 region has 16 residues. V trimming: 5 bases; J trimming: 9 bases; junction bases outside the gene matches: 7. Looked up from germline, CDR1 is SGHTA and CDR2 is FQGNSA. Written as DNA, the CDR3 is TGTGCCAGCAGCCAGGGACTAGCGGGGGGGCAGGGTGAGCAGTTCTTC. It codes for CASSQGLAGGQGEQFF.

About this clone itself: The identical CDR3 is also encoded by other nucleotide sequences in the sample. This chain uses TRBV2 with TRBJ1-5; 10 bases fit TRBD1. The length of the CDR3 is 15 residues. CDR1 is SNHLY and CDR2 is FYNNEI in the germline V gene. With 6 bases clipped from V and 6 bases from J, the junction kept 8 bases outside the gene matches. The CDR3 DNA reads TGTGCCAGCAGCCCGGGACAGGGGCCTACTCAGCCCCAGCATTTT. This translates into CASSPGQGPTQPQHF.

This clone appeared a single time. J is TRBJ2-7 and V is TRBV12-2; the table names TRBD2, a call not compared with the DNA. TRBV12-2 is termed a pseudogene. The CDR3 runs to 15 residues. The CDR3 sequence is CASRLTSGRTYEQYF. The CDR3 DNA reads as TGTGCAAGTCGCTTAACTAGCGGGAGGACCTACGAGCAGTACTTC.

The chain recombines TRBV7-2 with TRBJ1-1; D not resolved. Germline CDR1 reads SGHTA; CDR2 reads FQGNSA. The length of the CDR3 is 15 residues. The V and J ends lost 5 bases and 1 base respectively, with 14 bases between them. The CDR3 reads CASSLSGVGNTEAFF. CDR3 nucleotide sequence: TGTGCCAGCAGCCTAAGCGGAGTCGGGAACACTGAAGCTTTCTTT.

The rearrangement links TRBV29-1 to TRBJ1-2; 7 positions agree with TRBD1. CDR1 and CDR2 from the germline V gene are SQVTM and ANQGSEA. Germline trimming cut 3 bases from V and 5 bases from J; bases unmatched to any gene: 9. The CDR3 extends over 14 amino acids. CDR3 residues: CSVEDRDSGYGYTF. The CDR3 bases are TGCAGCGTTGAGGACCGGGACAGTGGATATGGCTACACCTTC.

The chain has TRBV7-2 and TRBJ2-3; 7 bases align to TRBD2. V lost 6 bases and J lost 1; bases outside the gene matches: 7. The CDR3 spans 15 residues. Germline values: CDR1 SGHTA, CDR2 FQGNSA. CDR3 nucleotides: TGTGCCAGCAGTACCTTGGGGGGGGGCACAGATACGCAGTATTTT. Protein sequence: CASSTLGGGTDTQYF.

The chain has TRBV1 and TRBJ1-5; TRBD1, the table's D call, was not compared with the DNA. TRBV1 is listed as a pseudogene. CDR3 length: 17 amino acids. CDR3 amino acids: CTSSQAGCQGVDQPQHF. The CDR3 nucleotides read TGCACCAGCAGCCAAGCCGGGTGCCAGGGGGTGGACCAGCCCCAGCATTTT.

This clone came up a few times. V and J are TRBV14 and TRBJ1-3; D unresolved. The CDR3 contains 13 residues. Deletions cut 1 base from V and 4 bases from J, with 5 bases between. Germline lookup yields CDR1 SGHDN and CDR2 FVKESK. CDR3 DNA: TGTGCCAGCAGCCAAGTGGGCGGAAACACCATATATTTT. Translated: CASSQVGGNTIYF.

This clone appeared a few times. The chain uses TRBV14 and TRBJ2-1; the D gene is possibly TRBD1 (5 bases). CDR1 and CDR2 (germline): SGHDN, FVKESK. Trimming stripped 0 bases from V and 4 bases from J, with 10 bases between. The CDR3 length is 15 residues. The DNA for the CDR3 is TGTGCCAGCAGCCAAGAAGTGGGGCCGTACAATGAGCAGTTCTTC. Protein: CASSQEVGPYNEQFF.

The chain couples TRBV4-1 to TRBJ2-5; possible D gene TRBD2, 5 bases. The length of the CDR3 is 15 residues. V lost 0 bases and J lost 2, with 10 bases in between. In germline, CDR1 is MGHRA, CDR2 YSYEKL. The CDR3 coding sequence is TGCGCCAGCAGCCAAGATGGGCGGGTACAAGAGACCCAGTACTTC. It yields the protein CASSQDGRVQETQYF.

The V gene is TRBV5-8, the J gene TRBJ1-3; D is undetermined. Deletions cut 4 bases from V and 1 base from J, with 12 bases between. Per the germline V gene, CDR1 is SGHTS and CDR2 is YDEGEE. The CDR3 extends over 15 amino acids. CDR3 nucleotides: TGTGCCAGCAGCCTCGTTGGGCGTTCTGGAAACACCATATATTTT. Its protein is CASSLVGRSGNTIYF.

This clone has just a few counts. CDR3 sequence: CASGKLTGVNTGELFF. The CDR3 coding sequence is TGTGCTAGTGGAAAATTAACAGGGGTGAACACCGGGGAGCTGTTTTTT. The V gene is TRBV12-5, the J gene TRBJ2-2, with 7 nucleotides matching TRBD1. After removal of 6 bases from V and 1 base from J, the junction contained 8 bases not matched to a gene. The CDR3 runs 16 residues. The germline CDR1 and CDR2 sequences are LGHNT and FRNRAP. The variable domain in full, completed from reference TRBV12-5 and TRBJ2-2, reads DARVTQTPRHKVTEMGQEVTMRCQPILGHNTVFWYRQTMMQGLELLAYFRNRAPLDDSGMPKDRFSAEMPDATLATLKIQPSEPRDSAVYFCASGKLTGVNTGELFFGEGSRLTVL.

The chain is built from TRBV27 and TRBJ2-4, with 9 bases identical to TRBD1. CDR1 and CDR2 (germline): MNHEY, SMNVEV (reference sequence). This CDR3 comprises 17 residues. Trimming removed 10 bases from V and 2 bases from J; junction bases left unmatched: 15. The CDR3 region is CATSFAGTGMSKNIQYF. Here the CDR3 DNA reads TGTGCCACCTCCTTCGCCGGGACAGGGATGTCCAAAAACATTCAGTACTTC.

This rearrangement joins TRBV29-1 to TRBJ2-7; TRBD2 agrees at 13 bases. Germline V lookup: CDR1 SQVTM, CDR2 ANQGSEA. The CDR3 totals 14 residues. The CDR3 loop is CRAWGTSGTSFEYF. The CDR3 DNA reads TGCAGGGCCTGGGGGACTAGCGGGACGTCGTTCGAGTACTTC.

The V gene is TRBV7-9, the J gene TRBJ2-5; 7 bases map to TRBD2. The CDR3 sequence is 13 residues long. Germline V gene data show CDR1 as SEHNR and CDR2 as FQNEAQ (reference sequence). V lost 2 bases, J lost 5 bases, and 2 bases stayed unmatched. The CDR3 coding sequence is TGTGCCAGCAGCTTACTGGGGGGGGAGACCCAGTACTTC. Translating gives CASSLLGGETQYF.

The chain carries TRBV7-6 and TRBJ2-1; 8 bases align to TRBD1. The CDR3 has 17 residues. CDR1 SGHVS and CDR2 FNYEAQ come from the germline V gene. V lost 5 bases to trimming and J lost 8 bases; unmatched junction nucleotides: 17. The CDR3 nucleotides are TGTGCCAGCAGCCCAAGCGGACAGGGTGGATCGGTCGATGAGCAGTTCTTC. Protein sequence: CASSPSGQGGSVDEQFF. The full variable domain, with the rest looked up from reference TRBV7-6 and TRBJ2-1, is GAGVSQSPRYKVTKRGQDVALRCDPISGHVSLYWYRQALGQGPEFLTYFNYEAQQDKSGLPNDRFSAERPEGSISTLTIQRTEQRDSAMYRCASSPSGQGGSVDEQFFGPGTRLTVL.